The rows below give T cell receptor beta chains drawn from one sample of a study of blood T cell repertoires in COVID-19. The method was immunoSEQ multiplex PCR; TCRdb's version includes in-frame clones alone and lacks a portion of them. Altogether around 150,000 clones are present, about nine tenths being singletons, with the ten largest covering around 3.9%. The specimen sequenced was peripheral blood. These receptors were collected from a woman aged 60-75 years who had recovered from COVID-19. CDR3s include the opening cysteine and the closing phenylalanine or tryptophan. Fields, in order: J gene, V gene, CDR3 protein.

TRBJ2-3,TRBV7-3,CASSLYPGGGTDTQYF
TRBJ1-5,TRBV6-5,CATDTTGFGNQPQHF
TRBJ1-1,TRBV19,CASTPLAGWEAFF
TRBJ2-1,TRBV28,CASSSPLGLAKIEQFF
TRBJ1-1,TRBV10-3,CAIGRGMNTEAFF
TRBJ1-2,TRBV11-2,CASSLLGRREGYTF
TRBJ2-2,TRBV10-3,CATLNRDRGPTGELFF
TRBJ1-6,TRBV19,CASTSPQSTGGTPLHF
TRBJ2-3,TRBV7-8,CASSLSREAGDSTDTQYF
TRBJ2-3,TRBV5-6,CASSAGQDTDTQYF
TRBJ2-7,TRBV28,CASRSGASSYEQYF
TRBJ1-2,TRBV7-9,CASSSQGYGYTF
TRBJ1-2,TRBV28,CASSLSGNNYGYTF
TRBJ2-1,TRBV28,CASSSGLAGGYNEQFF
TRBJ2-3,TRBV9,CASSASPGTSGGSSTDTQYF
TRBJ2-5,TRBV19,CASSIDPSSQETQYF
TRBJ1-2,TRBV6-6,CASSGGTYGYTF
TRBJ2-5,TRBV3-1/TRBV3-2,CASSQAQAVETQYF
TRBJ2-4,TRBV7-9,CASSTRQDPGIQYF
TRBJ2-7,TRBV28,CASSTRGPEDYEQYF
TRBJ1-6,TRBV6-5,CASSYLYRGYNSPLHF
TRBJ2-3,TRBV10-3,CAIRFLTSTDTQYF
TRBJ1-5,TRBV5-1,CASETQQGSSNQPQHF
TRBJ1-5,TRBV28,CASNSRDRGLQPQHF
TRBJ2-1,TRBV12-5,CASGFGQGAGEQFF
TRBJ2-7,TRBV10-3,CAISDSAKDRGSYEQYF
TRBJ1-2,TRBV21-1,CASSKGCYGTGLYGYTF
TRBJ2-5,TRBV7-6,CASSRGLDETQYF
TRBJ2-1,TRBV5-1,CASSLQGAYNEQFF
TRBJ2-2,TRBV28,CASSFPSRQRTGELFF
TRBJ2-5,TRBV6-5,CASPPGLQGETQYF